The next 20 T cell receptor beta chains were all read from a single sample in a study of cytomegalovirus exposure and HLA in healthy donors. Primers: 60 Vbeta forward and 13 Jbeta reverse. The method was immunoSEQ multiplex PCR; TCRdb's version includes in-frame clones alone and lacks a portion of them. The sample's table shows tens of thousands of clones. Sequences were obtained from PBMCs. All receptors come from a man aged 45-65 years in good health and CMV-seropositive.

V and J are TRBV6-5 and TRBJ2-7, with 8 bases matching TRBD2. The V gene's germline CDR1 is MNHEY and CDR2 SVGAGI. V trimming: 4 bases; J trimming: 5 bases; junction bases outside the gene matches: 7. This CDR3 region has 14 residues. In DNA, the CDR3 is TGTGCCAGCAGTTCCAGCGGGAGTTTTGACGAGCAGTACTTC. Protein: CASSSSGSFDEQYF.

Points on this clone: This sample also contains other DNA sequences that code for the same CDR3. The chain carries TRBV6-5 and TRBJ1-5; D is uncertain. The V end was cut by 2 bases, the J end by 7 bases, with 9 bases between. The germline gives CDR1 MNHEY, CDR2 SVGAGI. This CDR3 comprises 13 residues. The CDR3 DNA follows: TGTGCCAGCAGTTACGGGCGTGGGCAGCCCCAGCATTTT. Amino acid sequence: CASSYGRGQPQHF.

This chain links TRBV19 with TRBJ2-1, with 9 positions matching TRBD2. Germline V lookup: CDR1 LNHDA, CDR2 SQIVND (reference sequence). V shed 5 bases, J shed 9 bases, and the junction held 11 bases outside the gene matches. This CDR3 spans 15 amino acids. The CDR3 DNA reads TGTGCCAGTAGTCGGAGTGCGGGAGGGCCGGGTGAGCAGTTCTTC. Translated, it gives CASSRSAGGPGEQFF. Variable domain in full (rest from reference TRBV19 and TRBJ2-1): DGGITQSPKYLFRKEGQNVTLSCEQNLNHDAMYWYRQDPGQGLRLIYYSQIVNDFQKGDIAEGYSVSREKKESFPLTVTSAQKNPTAFYLCASSRSAGGPGEQFFGPGTRLTVL.

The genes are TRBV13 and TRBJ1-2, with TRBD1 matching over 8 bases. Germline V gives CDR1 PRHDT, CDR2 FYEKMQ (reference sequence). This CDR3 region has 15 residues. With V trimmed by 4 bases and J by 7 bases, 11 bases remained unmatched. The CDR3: CASSSTDRGLGGYTF. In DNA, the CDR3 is TGTGCCAGCAGCTCCACAGACAGGGGTCTAGGTGGCTACACCTTC.

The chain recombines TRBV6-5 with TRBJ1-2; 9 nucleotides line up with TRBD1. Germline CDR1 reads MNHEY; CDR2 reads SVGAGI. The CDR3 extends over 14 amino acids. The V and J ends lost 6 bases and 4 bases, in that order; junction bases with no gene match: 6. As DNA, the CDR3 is TGTGCCAGCAGACTGACAGGGGGAGTCTATGGCTACACCTTC. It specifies CASRLTGGVYGYTF.

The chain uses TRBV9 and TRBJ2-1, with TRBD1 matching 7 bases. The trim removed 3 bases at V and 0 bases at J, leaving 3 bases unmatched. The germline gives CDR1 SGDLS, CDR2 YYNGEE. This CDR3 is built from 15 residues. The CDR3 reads CASSATGSSYNEQFF. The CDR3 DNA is TGTGCCAGCAGCGCGACAGGGAGCTCCTACAATGAGCAGTTCTTC.

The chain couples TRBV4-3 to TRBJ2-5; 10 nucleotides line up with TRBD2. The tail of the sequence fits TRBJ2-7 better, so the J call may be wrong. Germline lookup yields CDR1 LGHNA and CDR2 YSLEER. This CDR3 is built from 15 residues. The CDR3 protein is CASSQDLAGVGEQYF. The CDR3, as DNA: TGCGCCAGCAGCCAAGATCTAGCGGGGGTCGGCGAGCAGTACTTC.

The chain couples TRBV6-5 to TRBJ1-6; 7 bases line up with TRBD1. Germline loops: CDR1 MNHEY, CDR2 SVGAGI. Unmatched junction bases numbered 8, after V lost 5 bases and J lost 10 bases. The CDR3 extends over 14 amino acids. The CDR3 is CASSVQGVGSPLHF. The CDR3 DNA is TGTGCCAGCAGTGTGCAGGGGGTAGGGTCACCCCTCCACTTT.

The CDR3 spells CAWSVGAGGTDTQYF. The CDR3 bases are TGTGCCTGGAGTGTCGGAGCGGGAGGGACAGATACGCAGTATTTT. The genes are TRBV30 and TRBJ2-3; TRBD2 matches 10 bases. In germline, CDR1 is GTSNPN, CDR2 SVGIG (reference sequence). V shed 0 bases, J shed 3 bases, and the junction held 3 bases outside the gene matches. This CDR3 comprises 15 residues.

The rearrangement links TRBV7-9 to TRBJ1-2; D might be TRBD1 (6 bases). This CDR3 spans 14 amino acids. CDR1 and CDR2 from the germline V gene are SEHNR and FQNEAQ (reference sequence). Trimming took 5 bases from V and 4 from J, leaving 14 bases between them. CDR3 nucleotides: TGTGCCAGCAGCCTACAGGGTCGGGGCTATGGCTACACCTTC. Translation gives CASSLQGRGYGYTF.

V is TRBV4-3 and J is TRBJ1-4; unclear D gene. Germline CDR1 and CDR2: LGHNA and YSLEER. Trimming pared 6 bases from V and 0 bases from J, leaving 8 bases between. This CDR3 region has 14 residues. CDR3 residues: CASSRDATNEKLFF. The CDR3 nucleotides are TGCGCCAGCAGTCGGGATGCAACTAATGAAAAACTGTTTTTT.

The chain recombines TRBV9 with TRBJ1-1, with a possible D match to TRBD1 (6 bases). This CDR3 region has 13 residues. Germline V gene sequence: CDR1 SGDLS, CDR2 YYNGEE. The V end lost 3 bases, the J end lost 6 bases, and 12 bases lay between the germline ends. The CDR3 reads CASSAGQFSEAFF. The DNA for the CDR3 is TGTGCCAGCAGCGCCGGACAGTTTTCTGAAGCTTTCTTT.

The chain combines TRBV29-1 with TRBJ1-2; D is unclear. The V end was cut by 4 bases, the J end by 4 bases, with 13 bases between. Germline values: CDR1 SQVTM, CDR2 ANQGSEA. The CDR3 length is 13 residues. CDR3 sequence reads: CSVGRPTGYGYTF. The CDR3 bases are TGCAGCGTTGGACGACCAACGGGCTATGGCTACACCTTC. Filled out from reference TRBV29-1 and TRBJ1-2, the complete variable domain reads SAVISQKPSRDICQRGTSLTIQCQVDSQVTMMFWYRQQPGQSLTLIATANQGSEATYESGFVIDKFPISRPNLTFSTLTVSNMSPEDSSIYLCSVGRPTGYGYTFGSGTRLTVV.

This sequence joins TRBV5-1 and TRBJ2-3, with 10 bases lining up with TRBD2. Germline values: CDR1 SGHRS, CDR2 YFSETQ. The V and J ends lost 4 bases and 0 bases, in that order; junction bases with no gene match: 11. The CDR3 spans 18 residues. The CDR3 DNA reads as TGCGCCAGCAGCCCCAAACCTAGCGGGAGTCGGAGCACAGATACGCAGTATTTT. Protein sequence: CASSPKPSGSRSTDTQYF.

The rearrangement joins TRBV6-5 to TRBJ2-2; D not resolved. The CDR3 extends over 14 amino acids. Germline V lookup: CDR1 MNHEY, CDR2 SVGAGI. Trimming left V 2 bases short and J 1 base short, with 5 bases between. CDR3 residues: CASSYTVNTGELFF. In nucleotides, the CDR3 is TGTGCCAGCAGTTACACGGTGAACACCGGGGAGCTGTTTTTT.

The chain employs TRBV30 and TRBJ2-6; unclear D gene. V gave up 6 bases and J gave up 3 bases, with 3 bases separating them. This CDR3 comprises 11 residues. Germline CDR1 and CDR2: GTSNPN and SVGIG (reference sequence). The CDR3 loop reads CACIGANVLTF. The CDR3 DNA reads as TGTGCCTGTATTGGGGCCAACGTCCTGACTTTC.

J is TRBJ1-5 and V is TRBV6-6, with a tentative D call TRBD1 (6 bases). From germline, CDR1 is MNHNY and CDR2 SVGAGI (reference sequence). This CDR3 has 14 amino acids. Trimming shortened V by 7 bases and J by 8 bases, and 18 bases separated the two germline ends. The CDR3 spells CASTRTDPIKPQHF. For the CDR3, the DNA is TGTGCCAGCACTCGGACAGATCCGATTAAGCCCCAGCATTTT.

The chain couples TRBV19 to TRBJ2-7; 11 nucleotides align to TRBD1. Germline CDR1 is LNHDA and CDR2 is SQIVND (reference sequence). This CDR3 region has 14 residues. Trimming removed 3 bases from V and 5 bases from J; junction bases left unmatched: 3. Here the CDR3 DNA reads TGTGCCAGTAGTATGGACAGGGGGCGAAACGAGCAGTACTTC. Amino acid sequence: CASSMDRGRNEQYF.

The CDR3 DNA reads as TGTGCCAGCAGATTAGGTGGGGCCATATCTGAAGCTTTCTTT. It specifies CASRLGGAISEAFF. This rearrangement joins TRBV28 to TRBJ1-1; the D gene is possibly TRBD1 (5 bases). V was clipped by 6 bases and J by 6 bases, with 17 bases between them. The germline V gene has CDR1 MDHEN and CDR2 SYDVKM. The CDR3 loop spans 14 amino acids.

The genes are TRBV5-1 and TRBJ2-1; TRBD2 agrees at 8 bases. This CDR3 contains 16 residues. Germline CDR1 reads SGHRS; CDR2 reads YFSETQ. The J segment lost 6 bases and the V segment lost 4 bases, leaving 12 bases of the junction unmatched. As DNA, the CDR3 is TGCGCCAGCAGCCTATATCCAGCGGGAGCGGCCAATGAGCAGTTCTTC. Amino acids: CASSLYPAGAANEQFF.